This TCR beta chain appears in the sequencing data of a study of CD8 T cells in ankylosing spondylitis. The CDR3 totals 16 residues. Germline V lookup: CDR1 SGHAT, CDR2 FQNNGV. V dropped 6 bases and J dropped 8; count of bases not matched to a gene: 13. Overall study results and limits: The study identified a TCR beta motif of under ten highly homologous variants that appeared characteristic of ankylosing spondylitis blood. Matched ankylosing spondylitis synovial fluid reportedly contained a significantly enriched population of disease-linked clones.

Quantitative barcoded 5'-RACE was used to prepare TCR beta libraries. TCRdb itself ran the 5' RACE reads through MiXCR, one entry per CDR3 protein. This sample has approximately 190,000 distinct CDR3 sequences, with roughly 13% found just once. This clonotype was seen repeatedly, ten times or more. What it binds is not known. This sequence joins TRBV11-2 and TRBJ2-2; 9 nucleotides agree with TRBD2. The receptor was isolated from a female donor with ankylosing spondylitis or in good health (not recorded which). The sample consisted of blood, either unsorted or a sorted T cell fraction (not recorded which). The CDR3 region is CASRITGTSQIGELFF. DNA of the CDR3: TGTGCCAGCAGGATTACCGGGACTAGCCAAATAGGGGAGCTGTTTTTT. The complete variable domain, with remaining parts taken from reference TRBV11-2 and TRBJ2-2, reads EAGVAQSPRYKIIEKRQSVAFWCNPISGHATLYWYQQILGQGPKLLIQFQNNGVVDDSQLPKDRFSAERLKGVDSTLKIQPAKLEDSAVYLCASRITGTSQIGELFFGEGSRLTVL.